The entry below gives a single T cell receptor (beta chain) sequence along with its context. These data originate in a study of shared clonotypes between healthy human individuals. The overall study: CD8 memory received one plate per donor, CD8 naive two, CD4 memory three and CD4 naive three.

CDR3 size: 18 residues. The V gene's germline CDR1 is SEHNR and CDR2 FQNEAQ (reference sequence). V dropped 1 base and J dropped 4 bases, with 23 bases sitting between them. Naive CD8 cells comprised CD45RO-negative, CCR7-positively selected cells, excluding terminally differentiated effector memory CD45RA+ cells. The assay ran at deep level. This table comes from immunoSEQ multiplex PCR, and its TCRdb copy is limited to in-frame clones, with some not included. This sample has roughly 2,000,000 clones, with just under 95% found just once. The source of this sequence is a man aged 18 to 35 in good health. Some clones in this sample may be carry-over from other donors' samples. Sample: naive CD8+ T cells from PBMCs. This chain links TRBV7-9 with TRBJ2-7, with D perhaps TRBD2 (6 bases). The CDR3 region is CASSLDLTGPARGYEQYF. In nucleotides, the CDR3 is TGTGCCAGCAGCTTAGATTTGACCGGGCCCGCTCGGGGGTACGAGCAGTACTTC.